This T cell receptor (beta chain) was identified during a study of technical replicates of blood from a handful of donors. Per germline, CDR1 SGHTA and CDR2 FQGTGA. V was trimmed by 3 bases and J by 4 bases, leaving 14 bases between them. The CDR3 loop spans 15 amino acids. Generated by immunoSEQ multiplex PCR, the TCRdb table keeps only in-frame clones and is missing some. The table has more than 65,000 clones, 96% seen once; the top ten hold under 0.35%. The chain has TRBV7-3 and TRBJ2-3; D perhaps matches TRBD2 (5 bases). Sample: T cells isolated from PBMCs. The TCR comes from a human donor in good health. The CDR3 nucleotides read TGTGCCAGCAGCTTCCTGGCGGGCCGCCCAGATACGCAGTATTTT. It is translated as CASSFLAGRPDTQYF.